This TCR beta chain was documented in a study of blood T cell repertoires in COVID-19. V trimming: 6 bases; J trimming: 2 bases; junction bases outside the gene matches: 3. Per the germline V gene, CDR1 is MNHNY and CDR2 is SVGAGI (reference sequence). This CDR3 region has 15 residues. Authors' analysis steps: For nucleated cells, counts were estimated from reference gene primer amplification. The data were produced by immunoSEQ multiplex PCR, yet TCRdb's version contains in-frame clones alone and is incomplete. From that table come the V and J calls and clone size; the DNA was used to work out D and trimming. The table records 70,000 or so clones, about 92% of them present only once.

This receptor was taken from a human donor in a cohort sampled during active COVID-19. The rearrangement joins TRBV6-6 to TRBJ2-1; 11 positions match TRBD2. Sequenced input: peripheral blood. The DNA for the CDR3 is TGTGCCAGCAGGACTAGCGGGGTTCCCTACAATGAGCAGTTCTTC. It yields the protein CASRTSGVPYNEQFF.